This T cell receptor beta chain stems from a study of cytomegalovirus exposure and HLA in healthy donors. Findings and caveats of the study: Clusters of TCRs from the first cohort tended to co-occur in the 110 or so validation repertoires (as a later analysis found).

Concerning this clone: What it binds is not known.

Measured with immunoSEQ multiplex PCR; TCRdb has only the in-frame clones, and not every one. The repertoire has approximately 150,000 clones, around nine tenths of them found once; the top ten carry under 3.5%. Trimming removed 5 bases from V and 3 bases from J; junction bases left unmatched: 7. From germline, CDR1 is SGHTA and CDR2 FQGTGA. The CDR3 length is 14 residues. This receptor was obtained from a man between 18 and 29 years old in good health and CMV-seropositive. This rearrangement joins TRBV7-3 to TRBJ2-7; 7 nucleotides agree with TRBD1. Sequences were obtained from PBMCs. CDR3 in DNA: TGTGCCAGCAGCCAAGACAGGGTTGGCTACGAGCAGTACTTC. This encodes CASSQDRVGYEQYF.